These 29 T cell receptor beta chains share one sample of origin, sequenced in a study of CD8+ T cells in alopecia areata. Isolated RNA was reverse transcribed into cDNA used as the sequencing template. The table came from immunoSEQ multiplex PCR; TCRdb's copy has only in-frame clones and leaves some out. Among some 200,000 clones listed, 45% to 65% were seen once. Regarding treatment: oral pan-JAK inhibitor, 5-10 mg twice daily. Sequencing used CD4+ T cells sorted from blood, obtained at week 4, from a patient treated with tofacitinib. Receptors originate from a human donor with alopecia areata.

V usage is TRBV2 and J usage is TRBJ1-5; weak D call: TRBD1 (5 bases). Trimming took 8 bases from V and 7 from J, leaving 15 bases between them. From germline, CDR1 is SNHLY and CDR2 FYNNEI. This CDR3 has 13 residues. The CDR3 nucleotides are TGTGCCAGCCGATGGGGGGGGGTACAGCCCCAGCATTTT. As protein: CASRWGGVQPQHF. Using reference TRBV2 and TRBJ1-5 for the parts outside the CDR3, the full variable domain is EPEVTQTPSHQVTQMGQEVILRCVPISNHLYFYWYRQILGQKVEFLVSFYNNEISEKSEIFDDQFSVERPDGSNFTLKIRSTKLEDSAMYFCASRWGGVQPQHFGDGTRLSIL.

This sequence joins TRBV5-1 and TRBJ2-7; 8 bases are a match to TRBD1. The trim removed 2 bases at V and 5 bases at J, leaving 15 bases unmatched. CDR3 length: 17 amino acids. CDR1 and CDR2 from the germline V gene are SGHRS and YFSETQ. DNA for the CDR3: TGCGCCAGCAGCTTTGGGGGGACAGGCAAAAGGAGCGACGAGCAGTACTTC. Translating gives CASSFGGTGKRSDEQYF.

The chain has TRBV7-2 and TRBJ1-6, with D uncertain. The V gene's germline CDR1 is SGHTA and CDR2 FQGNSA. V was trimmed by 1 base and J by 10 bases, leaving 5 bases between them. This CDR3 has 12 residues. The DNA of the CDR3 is TGTGCCAGCAGCTTAGGACAATCACCCCTCCACTTT. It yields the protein CASSLGQSPLHF. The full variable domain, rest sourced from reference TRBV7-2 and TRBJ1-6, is GAGVSQSPSNKVTEKGKDVELRCDPISGHTALYWYRQSLGQGLEFLIYFQGNSAPDKSGLPSDRFSAERTGGSVSTLTIQRTQQEDSAVYLCASSLGQSPLHFGNGTRLTVT.

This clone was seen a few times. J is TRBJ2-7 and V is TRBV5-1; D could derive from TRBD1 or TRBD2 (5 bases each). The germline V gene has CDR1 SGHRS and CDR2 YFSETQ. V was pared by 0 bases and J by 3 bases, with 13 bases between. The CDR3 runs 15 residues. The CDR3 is CASSLEGELDYEQYF. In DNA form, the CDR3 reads TGCGCCAGCAGCTTGGAAGGGGAGTTGGACTACGAGCAGTACTTC.

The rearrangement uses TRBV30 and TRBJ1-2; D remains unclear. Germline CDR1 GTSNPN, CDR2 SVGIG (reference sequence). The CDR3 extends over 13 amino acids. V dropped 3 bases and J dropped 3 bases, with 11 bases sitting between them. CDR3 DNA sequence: TGTGCCTGGAGCCGAAGTCCCGACTATGGCTACACCTTC. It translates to CAWSRSPDYGYTF.

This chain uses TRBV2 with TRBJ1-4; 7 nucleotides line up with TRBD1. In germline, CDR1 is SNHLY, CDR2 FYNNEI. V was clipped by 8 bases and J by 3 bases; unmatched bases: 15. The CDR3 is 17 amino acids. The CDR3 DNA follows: TGTGCCAGCGAGGGACAGCGAATGGGTTTTGCTAATGAAAAACTGTTTTTT. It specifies CASEGQRMGFANEKLFF.

The CDR3 is CASSLAVGFHEQYF. The CDR3 region has the DNA TGCGCCAGCAGCTTGGCCGTGGGGTTCCACGAGCAGTACTTC. The V call is TRBV5-1, the J call TRBJ2-7; D is ambiguous. This CDR3 comprises 14 residues. The ends were cut back, 0 bases at V and 5 bases at J, with 12 bases in the middle. Germline V CDR1 and CDR2: SGHRS, YFSETQ.

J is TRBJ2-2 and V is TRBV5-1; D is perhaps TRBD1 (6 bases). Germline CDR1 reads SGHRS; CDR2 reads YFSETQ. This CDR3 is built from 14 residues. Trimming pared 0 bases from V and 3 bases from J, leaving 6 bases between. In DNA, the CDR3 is TGCGCCAGCAGCTTGGGACAGGACACCGGGGAGCTGTTTTTT. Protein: CASSLGQDTGELFF.

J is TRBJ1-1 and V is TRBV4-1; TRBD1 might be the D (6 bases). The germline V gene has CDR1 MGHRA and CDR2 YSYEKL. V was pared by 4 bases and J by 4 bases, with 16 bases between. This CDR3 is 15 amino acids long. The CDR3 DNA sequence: TGCGCCAGCAGCCGTTTAGCGGCAGGGGTCACTGAAGCTTTCTTT. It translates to CASSRLAAGVTEAFF.

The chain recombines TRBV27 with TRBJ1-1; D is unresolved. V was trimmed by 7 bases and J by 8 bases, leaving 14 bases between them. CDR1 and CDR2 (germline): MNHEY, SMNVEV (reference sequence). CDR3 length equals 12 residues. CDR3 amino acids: CASINRLSEAFF. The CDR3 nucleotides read TGTGCCAGCATCAATAGGTTGTCCGAAGCTTTCTTT.

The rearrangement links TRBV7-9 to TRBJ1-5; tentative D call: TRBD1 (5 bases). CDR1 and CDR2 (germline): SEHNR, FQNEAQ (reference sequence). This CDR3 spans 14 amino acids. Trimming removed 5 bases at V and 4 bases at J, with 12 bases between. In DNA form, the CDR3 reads TGTGCCAGCAGCCCGAACAGGAATAATCAGCCCCAGCATTTT. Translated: CASSPNRNNQPQHF.

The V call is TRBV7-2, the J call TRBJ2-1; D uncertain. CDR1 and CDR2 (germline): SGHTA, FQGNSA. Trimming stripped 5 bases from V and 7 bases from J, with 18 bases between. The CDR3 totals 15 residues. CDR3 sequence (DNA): TGTGCCAGCAGCACCCCGGCCCACTACCTGAATGAGCAGTTCTTC. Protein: CASSTPAHYLNEQFF.

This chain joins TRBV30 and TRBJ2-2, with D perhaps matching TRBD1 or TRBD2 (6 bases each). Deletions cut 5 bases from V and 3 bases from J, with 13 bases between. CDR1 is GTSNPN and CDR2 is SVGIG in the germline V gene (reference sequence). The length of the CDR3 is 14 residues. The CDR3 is CAWVKGGYTGELFF. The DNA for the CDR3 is TGTGCCTGGGTCAAGGGGGGCTACACCGGGGAGCTGTTTTTT.

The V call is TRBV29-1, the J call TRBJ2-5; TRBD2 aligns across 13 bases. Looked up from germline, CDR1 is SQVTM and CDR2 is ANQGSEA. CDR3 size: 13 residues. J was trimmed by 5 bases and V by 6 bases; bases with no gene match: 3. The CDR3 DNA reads TGCAGCGTGGGACTAGCGGGGTTGGAGACCCAGTACTTC. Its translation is CSVGLAGLETQYF. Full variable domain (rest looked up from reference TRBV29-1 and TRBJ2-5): SAVISQKPSRDICQRGTSLTIQCQVDSQVTMMFWYRQQPGQSLTLIATANQGSEATYESGFVIDKFPISRPNLTFSTLTVSNMSPEDSSIYLCSVGLAGLETQYFGPGTRLLVL.

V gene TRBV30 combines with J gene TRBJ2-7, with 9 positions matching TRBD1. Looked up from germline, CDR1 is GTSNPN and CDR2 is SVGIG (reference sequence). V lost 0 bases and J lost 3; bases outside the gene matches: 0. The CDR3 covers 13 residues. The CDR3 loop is CAWSVGQGYEQYF. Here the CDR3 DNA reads TGTGCCTGGAGTGTGGGACAGGGCTACGAGCAGTACTTC.

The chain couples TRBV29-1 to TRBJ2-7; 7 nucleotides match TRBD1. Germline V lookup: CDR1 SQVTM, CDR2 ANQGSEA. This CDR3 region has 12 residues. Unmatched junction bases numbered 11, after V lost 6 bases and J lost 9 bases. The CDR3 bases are TGCAGCGTCCAAAGCGGACAGGCTTCGCAGTACTTC. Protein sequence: CSVQSGQASQYF.

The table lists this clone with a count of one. In DNA form, the CDR3 reads TGTGCCTGGAGTGTGGGGAACCCCTACGAGCAGTACTTC. Protein sequence: CAWSVGNPYEQYF. The chain recombines TRBV30 with TRBJ2-7; no clear D. Per the germline V gene, CDR1 is GTSNPN and CDR2 is SVGIG (reference sequence). V lost 0 bases and J lost 2, with 8 bases in between. This CDR3 comprises 13 residues.

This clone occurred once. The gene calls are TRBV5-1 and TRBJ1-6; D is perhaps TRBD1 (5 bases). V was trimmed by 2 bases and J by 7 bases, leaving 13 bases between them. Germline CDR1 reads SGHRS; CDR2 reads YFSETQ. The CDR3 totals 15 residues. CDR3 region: CASSLVGRGNSPLHF. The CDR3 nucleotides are TGCGCCAGCAGCTTAGTGGGACGGGGAAATTCACCCCTCCACTTT.

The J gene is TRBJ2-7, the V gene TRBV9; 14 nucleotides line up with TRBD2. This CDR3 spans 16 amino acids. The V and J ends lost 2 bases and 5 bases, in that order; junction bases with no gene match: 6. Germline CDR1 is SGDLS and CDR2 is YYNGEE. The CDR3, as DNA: TGTGCCAGCAGCGTCCGATCGACTAGCGGGGGGGACGAGCAGTACTTC. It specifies CASSVRSTSGGDEQYF.

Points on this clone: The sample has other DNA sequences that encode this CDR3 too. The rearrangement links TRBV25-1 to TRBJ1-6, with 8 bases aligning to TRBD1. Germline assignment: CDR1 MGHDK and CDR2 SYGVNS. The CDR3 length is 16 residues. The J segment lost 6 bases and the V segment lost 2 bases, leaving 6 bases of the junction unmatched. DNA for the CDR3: TGTGCCAGCAGTGAAGTCAGACAGGGGTCTAATTCACCCCTCCACTTT. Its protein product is CASSEVRQGSNSPLHF.

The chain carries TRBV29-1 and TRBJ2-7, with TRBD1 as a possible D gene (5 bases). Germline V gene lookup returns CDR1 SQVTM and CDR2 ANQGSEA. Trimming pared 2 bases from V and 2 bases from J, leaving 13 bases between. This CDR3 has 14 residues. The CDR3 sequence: CSVERQGVPYEQYF. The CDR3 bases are TGCAGCGTTGAACGGCAGGGCGTGCCCTACGAGCAGTACTTC.

This CDR3 is CASSLEGEGIQYF. The CDR3 DNA reads TGCGCCAGCAGCTTGGAAGGGGAAGGCATTCAGTACTTC. The V call is TRBV5-1, the J call TRBJ2-4, with D possibly TRBD1 on 5 matching bases. V was cut by 0 bases and J by 9 bases, with 10 bases left in between. Per the germline V gene, CDR1 is SGHRS and CDR2 is YFSETQ. The CDR3 totals 13 residues. Full variable domain (outside the CDR3, taken from reference TRBV5-1 and TRBJ2-4): KAGVTQTPRYLIKTRGQQVTLSCSPISGHRSVSWYQQTPGQGLQFLFEYFSETQRNKGNFPGRFSGRQFSNSRSEMNVSTLELGDSALYLCASSLEGEGIQYFGAGTRLSVL.

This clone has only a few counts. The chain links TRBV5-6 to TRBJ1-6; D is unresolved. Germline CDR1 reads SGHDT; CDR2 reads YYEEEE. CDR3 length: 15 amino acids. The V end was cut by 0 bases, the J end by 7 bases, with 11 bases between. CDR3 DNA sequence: TGTGCCAGCAGCTTGGGTCGCATGGGGAATTCACCCCTCCACTTT. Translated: CASSLGRMGNSPLHF. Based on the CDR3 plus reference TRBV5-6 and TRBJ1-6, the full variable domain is DAGVTQSPTHLIKTRGQQVTLRCSPKSGHDTVSWYQQALGQGPQFIFQYYEEEERQRGNFPDRFSGHQFPNYSSELNVNALLLGDSALYLCASSLGRMGNSPLHFGNGTRLTVT.

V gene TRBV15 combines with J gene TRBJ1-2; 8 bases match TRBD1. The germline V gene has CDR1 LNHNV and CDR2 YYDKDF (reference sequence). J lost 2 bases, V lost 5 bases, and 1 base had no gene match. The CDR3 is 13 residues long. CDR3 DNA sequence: TGTGCCACCAGCCGGGACAGGAACTATGGCTACACCTTC. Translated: CATSRDRNYGYTF.

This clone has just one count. The chain's CDR3 is CASSFRDGYEQYF. Here the CDR3 DNA reads TGTGCCAGCAGTTTCAGGGACGGCTACGAGCAGTACTTC. V gene TRBV6-5 combines with J gene TRBJ2-7, with D perhaps assigned TRBD1 or TRBD2 (5 bases each). The CDR3 is made up of 13 amino acids. The germline CDR1 and CDR2 sequences are MNHEY and SVGAGI. V lost 4 bases to trimming and J lost 3 bases, with 10 bases between them.

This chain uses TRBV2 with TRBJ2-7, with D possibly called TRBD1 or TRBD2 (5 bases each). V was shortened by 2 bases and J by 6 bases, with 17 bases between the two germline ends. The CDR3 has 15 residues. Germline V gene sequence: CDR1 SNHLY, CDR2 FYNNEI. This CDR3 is CASSERGRRFAEQYF. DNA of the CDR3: TGTGCCAGCAGTGAAAGGGGCAGGAGGTTCGCCGAGCAGTACTTC.

In DNA, the CDR3 is TGCAGCGCGAGGGGGGCAGGTGAGCAGTTCTTC. This gives the protein CSARGAGEQFF. The V call is TRBV29-1, the J call TRBJ2-1; the D gene could be TRBD1 or TRBD2 (6 bases each). Trimming stripped 7 bases from V and 9 bases from J, with 13 bases between. Germline V gene data show CDR1 as SQVTM and CDR2 as ANQGSEA. This CDR3 has 11 amino acids.

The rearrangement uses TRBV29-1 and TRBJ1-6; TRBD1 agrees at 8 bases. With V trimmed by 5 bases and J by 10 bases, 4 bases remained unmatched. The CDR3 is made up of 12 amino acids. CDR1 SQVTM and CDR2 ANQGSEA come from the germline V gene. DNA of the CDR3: TGCAGCGTTTACAGGGGGGAGTCACCCCTCCACTTT. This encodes CSVYRGESPLHF.

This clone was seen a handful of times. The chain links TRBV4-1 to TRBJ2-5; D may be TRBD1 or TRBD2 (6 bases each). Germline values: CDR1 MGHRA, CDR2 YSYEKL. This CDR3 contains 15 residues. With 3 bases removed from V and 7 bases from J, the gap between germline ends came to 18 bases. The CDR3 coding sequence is TGCGCCAGCAGCCAGCAACTAGATCGGGGGCGGACCCAGTACTTC. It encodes CASSQQLDRGRTQYF.